What follows describes a single TCR beta chain. Its antigen is undetermined. Naive and memory CD4+ T cells were separated from cryopreserved PBMCs. Uncultured naive and memory CD4+ T cells supplied DNA for deep TCR-beta sequencing. Sequencing used immunoSEQ multiplex PCR; TCRdb keeps in-frame clones, though not all of them. Of more than 30,000 clones in the sample, 70% to 90% were seen once. The sample is drawn from a study of CD4 T cells in relation to SARS-CoV-2 and coronaviruses. Overall study context: Convalescent patients had median age roughly 38 years, range about 21 to 72. Study-level results: Compared with monoreactive clones, crossreactive clones showed significantly weaker SARS-CoV-2 expansion.

The CDR3 contains 13 residues. Germline assignment: CDR1 SNHLY and CDR2 FYNNEI. V was pared by 4 bases and J by 5 bases, with 12 bases between. This receptor was identified in an adult with COVID-19. The chain combines TRBV2 with TRBJ2-7; D may be TRBD2 (5 bases). The specimen sequenced was memory CD4+ T cells from PBMCs. This CDR3 reads CASSGLWTDEQYF. The DNA for the CDR3 is TGTGCCAGCAGTGGGCTATGGACTGACGAGCAGTACTTC.